The 28 T cell receptor beta chains in this list originate from one sample, sequenced in a study of regulatory T cells in long-lasting Graves disease. The time point denotes: newly diagnosed GD, antithyroid drugs for less than 3 months. Scientists built the TCR library using RNA that was extracted from PBMCs. CDR3 regions were amplified by Arm-PCR using iRepertoire HTBI primers to build TCR beta libraries. Via MiXCR, TCRdb re-called the multiplex PCR reads, giving one row per CDR3 protein. The sample has 530,000 or so distinct CDR3 sequences; approximately 12% are singletons. These same data were also listed under a study on T cells in Graves' hyperthyroidism and ophthalmopathy.

The specimen comprised peripheral blood mononuclear cells (PBMCs), sampled at new diagnosis, from a patient treated with antithyroid drugs. The receptors come from a man aged 25-40 years with Graves disease.

About this clonotype: A single base separates this from a much larger clone, so it may be a read error. The chain recombines TRBV2 with TRBJ2-7, with 7 bases fitting TRBD2. The CDR3 runs 15 residues. CDR1 and CDR2 from the germline V gene are SNHLY and FYNNEI. CDR3 sequence reads: CASSELASGSYGQYF. The CDR3, as DNA: TGTGCCAGCAGTGAACTTGCTAGCGGAAGTTACGGGCAGTACTTC.

The chain recombines TRBV27 with TRBJ2-2; 11 nucleotides agree with TRBD2. Per germline, CDR1 MNHEY and CDR2 SMNVEV (reference sequence). The CDR3 runs to 16 residues. J lost 4 bases, V lost 4 bases, and 5 bases had no gene match. The CDR3 coding sequence is TGTGCCAGCAGTTATAGCGGGAGGGTGGGCACCGGGGAGCTGTTTTTT. It codes for CASSYSGRVGTGELFF.

This chain uses TRBV4-2 with TRBJ2-1; 10 bases map to TRBD2. CDR3 length equals 16 residues. Per the germline V gene, CDR1 is LGHNA and CDR2 is YNFKEQ. V was clipped by 0 bases and J by 7 bases; unmatched bases: 6. The CDR3 region is CASSQDSSGSPNEQFF. The CDR3 DNA is TGTGCCAGCAGCCAAGATTCTAGCGGGAGCCCGAATGAGCAGTTCTTC.

This clonotype showed up many times. This sequence joins TRBV10-2 and TRBJ1-2; the D gene is possibly TRBD1 (5 bases). Germline CDR1 is WSHSY and CDR2 is SAAADI. The CDR3 consists of 14 residues. Trimming pared 2 bases from V and 2 bases from J, leaving 9 bases between. CDR3: CASSEPGQNYGYTF. The DNA of the CDR3 is TGCGCCAGCAGTGAGCCGGGGCAGAACTATGGCTACACCTTC.

This clonotype was seen a handful of times. CDR3 region: CASSREFQETQYF. The CDR3 nucleotides read TGCGCCAGCAGCAGAGAGTTCCAAGAGACCCAGTACTTC. V gene TRBV4-1 combines with J gene TRBJ2-5; no clear D gene. Germline-derived CDR1 and CDR2 are MGHRA and YSYEKL. The CDR3 is made up of 13 amino acids. Trimming took off 5 bases at V and 1 base at J, with 8 bases between the two ends.

CDR3 nucleotides: TGTGCCAGCAGTTCCTCGAGGACAGGGGGTAATCAGCCCCAGCATTTT. Protein sequence: CASSSSRTGGNQPQHF. The chain carries TRBV6-2 or TRBV6-3 and TRBJ1-5; 10 positions match TRBD1. Germline V lookup: CDR1 MNHEY, CDR2 SVGEGT. J lost 4 bases, V lost 4 bases, and 7 bases had no gene match. The CDR3 spans 16 residues.

The CDR3 here is CSVGDLDSGYTF. The DNA of the CDR3 is TGCAGCGTTGGGGACCTCGACAGTGGCTACACCTTC. The chain links TRBV29-1 to TRBJ1-2; weak D call: TRBD1 (5 bases). Looked up from germline, CDR1 is SQVTM and CDR2 is ANQGSEA. V lost 4 bases and J 7 bases, leaving 13 bases between the germline ends. The length of the CDR3 is 12 residues.

This clonotype was seen repeatedly, ten times or more. J is TRBJ2-1 and V is TRBV12-3 or TRBV12-4; 13 bases line up with TRBD2. J gave up 3 bases and V 3 bases, and 23 bases lay outside the gene matches. The CDR3 sequence is 23 residues long. The CDR3 coding sequence is TGTGCCAGCAGTTTCCTAGACAGGCTCAGAGGACTAGCGGGAGCCCACCTCTACAATGAGCAGTTCTTC. Protein sequence: CASSFLDRLRGLAGAHLYNEQFF.

This clonotype was detected ten times or more. The rearrangement links TRBV2 to TRBJ1-6; a possible D gene is TRBD1 (5 bases). The CDR3 is 13 amino acids. From germline, CDR1 is SNHLY and CDR2 FYNNEI. With 3 bases removed from V and 14 bases from J, the gap between germline ends came to 14 bases. DNA of the CDR3: TGTGCCAGCAGTGATCACGGGGGGGGGTCCCTCCACTTT. Protein: CASSDHGGGSLHF.

CDR3 in DNA: TGTGCCAGCAGCTTAGGACAGGCTGGGAAAAAACTGTTTTTT. This gives the protein CASSLGQAGKKLFF. This rearrangement joins TRBV5-5 to TRBJ1-4; 7 nucleotides match TRBD1. Germline V CDR1 and CDR2: SGHKS, YYEKEE (reference sequence). V was pared by 2 bases and J by 9 bases, with 7 bases of the junction left unmatched. The CDR3 is made up of 14 amino acids. The whole variable domain, filled in from reference TRBV5-5 and TRBJ1-4, reads DAGVTQSPTHLIKTRGQQVTLRCSPISGHKSVSWYQQVLGQGPQFIFQYYEKEERGRGNFPDRFSARQFPNYSSELNVNALLLGDSALYLCASSLGQAGKKLFFGSGTQLSVL.

This clonotype was recorded many times. This chain links TRBV29-1 with TRBJ2-1; 15 bases agree with TRBD2. CDR3 size: 14 residues. The V gene end was trimmed by 6 bases and the J gene end by 4 bases; junction bases not matched to a gene: 1. Germline V gives CDR1 SQVTM, CDR2 ANQGSEA. Written as DNA, the CDR3 is TGCAGCGTCGGACTAGCGGGAGGGTACAATGAGCAGTTCTTC. Translated, it gives CSVGLAGGYNEQFF.

This clonotype was detected many times. CDR3 region: CSASPGTSGKETQYF. CDR3 sequence (DNA): TGCAGTGCTTCACCCGGGACTAGCGGGAAAGAGACCCAGTACTTC. V is TRBV20-1 and J is TRBJ2-5; the match to TRBD2 covers 13 bases. The CDR3 sequence is 15 residues long. V shed 5 bases, J shed 3 bases, and the junction held 6 bases outside the gene matches. CDR1 and CDR2 from the germline V gene are DFQATT and SNEGSKA (reference sequence).

This clonotype was picked up many times. V gene TRBV11-2 combines with J gene TRBJ2-3, with TRBD2 identical over 12 bases. Germline V gene data show CDR1 as SGHAT and CDR2 as FQNNGV. There are 15 residues in the CDR3. Losses at the gene ends were 5 bases for V and 4 bases for J; bases not matched to a gene: 4. CDR3 sequence (DNA): TGTGCCAGCAGCGCTAGCGGGAGGGCGGCAGATACGCAGTATTTT. This codes for CASSASGRAADTQYF.

This clonotype occurred many times. The chain carries TRBV10-3 and TRBJ2-5; no clear D. Germline CDR1 ENHRY, CDR2 SYGVKD. V lost 7 bases and J lost 5, with 20 bases in between. This CDR3 spans 15 amino acids. CDR3 bases: TGTGCCATCATGGCTGACCGCCTTCTTGGGGAGACCCAGTACTTC. Translation gives CAIMADRLLGETQYF.

This clonotype was observed a few times. The V call is TRBV9, the J call TRBJ2-1; 7 positions agree with TRBD1. Per germline, CDR1 SGDLS and CDR2 YYNGEE. The CDR3 length is 14 residues. J was trimmed by 8 bases and V by 2 bases; bases with no gene match: 7. In DNA form, the CDR3 reads TGTGCCAGCAGCGTTCGGACAGGCAGGGATGAGCAGTTCTTC. It yields the protein CASSVRTGRDEQFF.

This clonotype turned up a few times. The CDR3 carries no conserved terminal phenylalanine or tryptophan, so it likely arises from a read error. The rearrangement uses TRBV7-2 and TRBJ2-5; tentatively, D is TRBD1 or TRBD2 (5 bases each). V gave up 1 base and J gave up 5 bases, with 11 bases separating them. Germline-derived CDR1 and CDR2 are SGHTA and FQGNSA. The CDR3 totals 14 residues. The DNA of the CDR3 is TGTGCCAGCAGCTTAGTTCGGGGCGTGGAGACCCAGTACGTC. It is translated as CASSLVRGVETQYV.

This clonotype was picked up many times. V is TRBV2 and J is TRBJ2-5; D not resolved. Trimming cost V 2 bases and J 1 base, with 8 bases left between them. The germline CDR1 and CDR2 sequences are SNHLY and FYNNEI. The CDR3 length is 14 residues. The CDR3 loop reads CASSETPPQETQYF. CDR3 DNA sequence: TGTGCCAGCAGTGAAACCCCACCCCAAGAGACCCAGTACTTC.

Here the CDR3 reads CASYRGMNTEAFF. The CDR3 nucleotides are TGCGCCAGCTACAGGGGTATGAACACTGAAGCTTTCTTT. This chain links TRBV10-2 with TRBJ1-1; 7 positions agree with TRBD1. The V segment lost 8 bases and the J segment 0 bases; nucleotides outside the gene matches: 3. This CDR3 spans 13 amino acids. CDR1 and CDR2 from the germline V gene are WSHSY and SAAADI.

On this clonotype: This may come from a read error, since a much larger clone is one base off. J is TRBJ2-1 and V is TRBV27; TRBD1 might be the D (5 bases). Per the germline V gene, CDR1 is MNHEY and CDR2 is SMNVEV (reference sequence). This CDR3 spans 16 amino acids. The CDR3 DNA sequence: TGTGCCAGCAGTTTATCCCGTTCCAGGGAAATCGATGAGCAGCTCTTC. Protein product: CASSLSRSREIDEQLF.

The chain carries TRBV18 and TRBJ1-5; a weak D match, TRBD1 (6 bases). The V and J ends lost 5 bases and 3 bases respectively, with 11 bases between them. Per the germline V gene, CDR1 is KGHSH and CDR2 is LQKENI. This CDR3 spans 14 amino acids. The CDR3 spells CASSEQGYNQPQHF. In nucleotides, the CDR3 is TGTGCCAGCTCAGAACAGGGTTACAATCAGCCCCAGCATTTT.

There are many counts of this clonotype. This chain joins TRBV7-8 and TRBJ2-7, with unresolved D. This CDR3 has 14 residues. V was cut by 1 base and J by 7 bases, with 14 bases left in between. Germline V lookup: CDR1 SGHVS, CDR2 FQNEAQ. CDR3 nucleotides: TGTGCCAGCAGCTTAGTGAGGCTGACTGAGGAGCAGTACTTC. Translated: CASSLVRLTEEQYF.

This clonotype was seen only a few times. J is TRBJ2-7 and V is TRBV29-1, with D possibly matching TRBD2 (6 bases). V gave up 6 bases and J gave up 4 bases, with 19 bases separating them. Germline V gives CDR1 SQVTM, CDR2 ANQGSEA. The CDR3 contains 14 residues. The CDR3 loop is CSVRSGGVSYEQYF. CDR3 sequence (DNA): TGCAGCGTGCGTAGCGGAGGGGTCTCTTACGAGCAGTACTTC.

This clonotype showed up many times. The chain carries TRBV6-1 and TRBJ1-3, with unresolved D. The CDR3 has 12 residues. The germline V gene encodes CDR1 MNHNS and CDR2 SASEGT. V lost 7 bases and J lost 0, with 4 bases in between. The CDR3 here is CASTSSGNTIYF. For the CDR3, the DNA is TGTGCCAGCACCTCCTCTGGAAACACCATATATTTT.

Many counts were recorded for this clonotype. The chain has TRBV27 and TRBJ2-7; 8 bases line up with TRBD2. The V segment lost 2 bases and the J segment 2 bases; nucleotides outside the gene matches: 8. In germline, CDR1 is MNHEY, CDR2 SMNVEV (reference sequence). This CDR3 is 16 amino acids long. The CDR3 spells CASSLTGLVKAYEQYF. DNA of the CDR3: TGTGCCAGCAGTTTAACGGGACTAGTGAAGGCCTACGAGCAGTACTTC.

Points on this clonotype: Here the CDR3 omits its conserved ending phenylalanine or tryptophan, so a read error is the likely source. No DNA is shown, since the ends of the CDR3 on it are uncertain; the CDR3 is the one TCRdb lists. V gene TRBV12-3 or TRBV12-4 combines with J gene TRBJ2-1; TRBD1, the table's D call, lacks a check against the DNA. The CDR3 adds up to 9 amino acids, both ends counted. CDR3 sequence reads: CASSLGGGS.

This clonotype was counted ten times or more. V and J are TRBV29-1 and TRBJ2-5; 11 nucleotides match TRBD2. V lost 7 bases to trimming and J lost 4 bases; unmatched junction nucleotides: 11. The CDR3 sequence is 15 residues long. Looked up from germline, CDR1 is SQVTM and CDR2 is ANQGSEA. The CDR3 DNA sequence: TGCAGCGCCCCCGTGGTGCTAGCGGGAGGAGAGACCCAGTACTTC. It translates to CSAPVVLAGGETQYF.

This chain uses TRBV5-6 with TRBJ2-5; TRBD2 matches 8 bases. Germline CDR1 is SGHDT and CDR2 is YYEEEE. Germline trimming cut 0 bases from V and 3 bases from J; bases unmatched to any gene: 10. The CDR3 length is 17 residues. In nucleotides, the CDR3 is TGTGCCAGCAGCTTGGCCGGGGGGGAGGCCGGGGAAGAGACCCAGTACTTC. This sequence encodes CASSLAGGEAGEETQYF. Complete variable domain (other parts from reference TRBV5-6 and TRBJ2-5): DAGVTQSPTHLIKTRGQQVTLRCSPKSGHDTVSWYQQALGQGPQFIFQYYEEEERQRGNFPDRFSGHQFPNYSSELNVNALLLGDSALYLCASSLAGGEAGEETQYFGPGTRLLVL.

The V call is TRBV7-9, the J call TRBJ2-7, with 9 bases fitting TRBD2. The CDR3 runs to 15 residues. V dropped 5 bases and J dropped 6; count of bases not matched to a gene: 11. The V gene's germline CDR1 is SEHNR and CDR2 FQNEAQ (reference sequence). Here the CDR3 reads CASSQEGGRAGEQYF. CDR3 in DNA: TGTGCCAGCAGCCAAGAGGGCGGGAGGGCCGGCGAGCAGTACTTC.